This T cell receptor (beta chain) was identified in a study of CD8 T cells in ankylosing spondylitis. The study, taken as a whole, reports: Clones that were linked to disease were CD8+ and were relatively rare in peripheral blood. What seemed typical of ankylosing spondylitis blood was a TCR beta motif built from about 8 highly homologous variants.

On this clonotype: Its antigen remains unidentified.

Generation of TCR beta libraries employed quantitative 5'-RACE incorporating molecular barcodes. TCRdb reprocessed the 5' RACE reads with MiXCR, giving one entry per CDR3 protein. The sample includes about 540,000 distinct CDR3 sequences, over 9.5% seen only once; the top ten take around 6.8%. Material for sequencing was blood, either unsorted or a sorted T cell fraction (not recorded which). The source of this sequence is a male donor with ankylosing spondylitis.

The CDR3, as DNA: TGTGCCACCAGTGCCCCGGACTATGGGAATACGCAGTATTTT. It specifies CATSAPDYGNTQYF. The chain has TRBV24-1 and TRBJ2-3; a weak D match, TRBD2 (6 bases). Trimming pared 5 bases from V and 7 bases from J, leaving 15 bases between. In germline, CDR1 is KGHDR, CDR2 SFDVKD. The CDR3 extends over 14 amino acids.